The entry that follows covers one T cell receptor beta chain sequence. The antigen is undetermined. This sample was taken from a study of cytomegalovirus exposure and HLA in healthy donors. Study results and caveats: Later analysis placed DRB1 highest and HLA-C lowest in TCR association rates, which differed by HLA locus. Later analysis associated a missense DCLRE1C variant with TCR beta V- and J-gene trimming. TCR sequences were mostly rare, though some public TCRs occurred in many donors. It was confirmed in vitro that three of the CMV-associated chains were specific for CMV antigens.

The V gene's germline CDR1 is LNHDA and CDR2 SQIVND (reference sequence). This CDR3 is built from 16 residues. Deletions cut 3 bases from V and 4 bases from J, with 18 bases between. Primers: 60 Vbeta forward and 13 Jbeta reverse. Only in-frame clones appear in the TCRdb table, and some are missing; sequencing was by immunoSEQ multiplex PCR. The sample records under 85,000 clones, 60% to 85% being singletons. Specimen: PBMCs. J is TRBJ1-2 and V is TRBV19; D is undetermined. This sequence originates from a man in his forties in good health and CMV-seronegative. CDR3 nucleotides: TGTGCCAGTAGTATTGCAAAATCGGTCAGCGGCTATGGCTACACCTTC. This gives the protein CASSIAKSVSGYGYTF.